One sample yielded the 23 T cell receptor beta chains listed below, sequenced in a study of cytomegalovirus exposure and HLA in healthy donors. With 60 Vbeta and 13 Jbeta primers, the PCR was carried out. Some clones are missing from TCRdb's copy, which holds only in-frame ones; the method was immunoSEQ multiplex PCR. The data hold 190,000 or so clones, with 80% observed a single time. Sequencing used PBMCs. The source is a boy younger than 18 in good health and CMV-seronegative.

This clone was detected once. For the CDR3, the DNA is TGTGCCAGCAGCGTAGTCCCAGGGTCCATCACTGAAGCTTTCTTT. Translation: CASSVVPGSITEAFF. The chain couples TRBV9 to TRBJ1-1; maybe TRBD1 (5 bases). CDR1 is SGDLS and CDR2 is YYNGEE in the germline V gene. Trimming stripped 0 bases from V and 4 bases from J, with 13 bases between. The CDR3 is made up of 15 amino acids.

The V call is TRBV10-1, the J call TRBJ2-2; 7 bases agree with TRBD1. The CDR3 extends over 16 amino acids. V gave up 0 bases and J gave up 5 bases; unmatched junction bases: 6. Germline CDR1 and CDR2: WNHNN and SYGVQD (reference sequence). Written as DNA, the CDR3 is TGCGCCAGCAGTGAGTCGCCGACAGGGAATACCGGGGAGCTGTTTTTT. Amino acids: CASSESPTGNTGELFF.

V is TRBV7-9 and J is TRBJ2-1; a weak D match, TRBD2 (6 bases). V lost 3 bases and J lost 8, with 20 bases in between. The CDR3 consists of 16 residues. Germline CDR1 is SEHNR and CDR2 is FQNEAQ (reference sequence). The CDR3 coding sequence is TGTGCCAGCAGCTTTGGCGGGGCTTCTTTGGGGGATGAGCAGTTCTTC. Its translation is CASSFGGASLGDEQFF.

This CDR3 is CASSIPGGNEETQYF. The CDR3 DNA reads TGTGCCAGTAGTATCCCCGGGGGGAATGAGGAGACCCAGTACTTC. The chain couples TRBV19 to TRBJ2-5; 7 bases align to TRBD2. Trimming took 3 bases from V and 5 from J; bases not matched to a gene: 9. This CDR3 has 15 residues. Germline lookup yields CDR1 LNHDA and CDR2 SQIVND (reference sequence).

This clone appeared a few times. This chain uses TRBV4-2 with TRBJ2-6; TRBD1 matches 9 bases. CDR1 and CDR2 (germline): LGHNA, YNFKEQ. V lost 3 bases and J lost 0; bases outside the gene matches: 0. This CDR3 region has 16 residues. CDR3 region: CASSQTGGSGANVLTF. The CDR3 DNA sequence: TGTGCCAGCAGCCAGACAGGGGGCTCTGGGGCCAACGTCCTGACTTTC.

This clone was seen just once. The J gene is TRBJ1-1, the V gene TRBV5-1; TRBD1 might be the D (5 bases). V was trimmed by 4 bases and J by 1 base, leaving 20 bases between them. This CDR3 is 17 amino acids long. CDR1 is SGHRS, CDR2 YFSETQ, per germline. As DNA, the CDR3 is TGCGCCAGCAGCCCTGGTTGGGGCGGGATGGAGAACACTGAAGCTTTCTTT. Translation: CASSPGWGGMENTEAFF. Based on the CDR3 plus reference TRBV5-1 and TRBJ1-1, the full variable domain is KAGVTQTPRYLIKTRGQQVTLSCSPISGHRSVSWYQQTPGQGLQFLFEYFSETQRNKGNFPGRFSGRQFSNSRSEMNVSTLELGDSALYLCASSPGWGGMENTEAFFGQGTRLTVV.

The rearrangement joins TRBV4-2 to TRBJ1-2, with D perhaps TRBD1 (6 bases). The CDR3 totals 13 residues. The germline V gene encodes CDR1 LGHNA and CDR2 YNFKEQ. V lost 3 bases and J lost 8, with 13 bases in between. In nucleotides, the CDR3 is TGTGCCAGCAGCCAGGACAGTAGAAAAGGCTACACCTTC. It yields the protein CASSQDSRKGYTF.

The rearrangement joins TRBV6-6 to TRBJ1-1, with unresolved D. Germline-derived CDR1 and CDR2 are MNHNY and SVGAGI (reference sequence). With 0 bases removed from V and 4 bases from J, the gap between germline ends came to 6 bases. There are 13 residues in the CDR3. The DNA of the CDR3 is TGTGCCAGCAGTTACTCGAGGAGCACTGAAGCTTTCTTT. It encodes CASSYSRSTEAFF.

The gene calls are TRBV6-6 and TRBJ1-1; 7 nucleotides align to TRBD1. CDR1 MNHNY and CDR2 SVGAGI come from the germline V gene (reference sequence). The CDR3 is 15 amino acids. V gave up 4 bases and J gave up 1 base; unmatched junction bases: 6. CDR3 in amino acids: CASSFGQDGNTEAFF. CDR3 nucleotide sequence: TGTGCCAGCAGTTTCGGACAGGATGGGAACACTGAAGCTTTCTTT.

The V call is TRBV6-6, the J call TRBJ2-7, with 8 bases aligning to TRBD2. The V gene end was trimmed by 7 bases and the J gene end by 5 bases; junction bases not matched to a gene: 10. There are 14 residues in the CDR3. Germline CDR1 and CDR2: MNHNY and SVGAGI (reference sequence). The CDR3 loop is CASTLPGGPHEQYF. Here the CDR3 DNA reads TGTGCCAGCACTCTACCGGGAGGGCCCCACGAGCAGTACTTC.

This clone occurred a few times. This chain joins TRBV12-5 and TRBJ2-7; a weak D match, TRBD1 (6 bases). The CDR3 runs to 17 residues. Germline-derived CDR1 and CDR2 are LGHNT and FRNRAP. V was cut by 1 base and J by 2 bases, with 18 bases left in between. The CDR3, as DNA: TGTGCTAGTGGTTTGGCCACTATGACAGGAAGAACCTACGAGCAGTACTTC. Amino acid sequence: CASGLATMTGRTYEQYF.

The rearrangement uses TRBV5-6 and TRBJ1-5; D gene unclear. This CDR3 region has 12 residues. Trimming took 3 bases from V and 7 from J, leaving 8 bases between them. Germline CDR1 SGHDT, CDR2 YYEEEE. The chain's CDR3 is CASSSTEQPQHF. The CDR3 DNA sequence: TGTGCCAGCAGCTCGACGGAGCAGCCCCAGCATTTT. The whole variable domain, filled in from reference TRBV5-6 and TRBJ1-5, reads DAGVTQSPTHLIKTRGQQVTLRCSPKSGHDTVSWYQQALGQGPQFIFQYYEEEERQRGNFPDRFSGHQFPNYSSELNVNALLLGDSALYLCASSSTEQPQHFGDGTRLSIL.

This clone came up once. The chain employs TRBV7-9 and TRBJ1-4; possible D gene TRBD1, 6 bases. V shed 5 bases and J shed 7 bases, with 17 bases lying between them. In germline, CDR1 is SEHNR, CDR2 FQNEAQ (reference sequence). This CDR3 contains 15 residues. The CDR3 DNA reads as TGTGCCAGCAGCCCCCTCGTGGGGACACGTGAAAAACTGTTTTTT. This sequence encodes CASSPLVGTREKLFF.

This sequence joins TRBV10-3 and TRBJ1-4; 9 bases fit TRBD1. The CDR3 runs 16 residues. Germline-derived CDR1 and CDR2 are ENHRY and SYGVKD. J gave up 3 bases and V 0 bases, and 2 bases lay outside the gene matches. CDR3 sequence reads: CAISESTGGANEKLFF. CDR3 DNA: TGTGCCATCAGTGAGTCGACAGGGGGAGCTAATGAAAAACTGTTTTTT.

V gene TRBV19 combines with J gene TRBJ1-3; 10 nucleotides line up with TRBD1. The J segment lost 1 base and the V segment lost 6 bases, leaving 12 bases of the junction unmatched. Germline CDR1 and CDR2: LNHDA and SQIVND (reference sequence). This CDR3 is built from 18 residues. CDR3 in amino acids: CASSPRLGQGPSGNTIYF. Here the CDR3 DNA reads TGTGCCAGTAGCCCCAGGTTGGGACAGGGGCCTTCTGGAAACACCATATATTTT.

The gene calls are TRBV30 and TRBJ1-2; 9 bases align to TRBD1. Trimming at V came to 3 bases and at J to 7 bases, leaving 3 bases not matched to a gene. The CDR3 is 12 residues long. In germline, CDR1 is GTSNPN, CDR2 SVGIG (reference sequence). CDR3 nucleotide sequence: TGTGCCTGGAGCGGGACAGGGAGTGGCTACACCTTC. It codes for CAWSGTGSGYTF. Full variable domain (missing parts from reference TRBV30 and TRBJ1-2): SQTIHQWPATLVQPVGSPLSLECTVEGTSNPNLYWYRQAAGRGLQLLFYSVGIGQISSEVPQNLSASRPQDRQFILSSKKLLLSDSGFYLCAWSGTGSGYTFGSGTRLTVV.

The V and J genes are TRBV19 and TRBJ1-1, with D possibly being TRBD1 (6 bases). V was pared by 4 bases and J by 3 bases, with 15 bases between. The CDR3 covers 15 residues. Germline CDR1 and CDR2: LNHDA and SQIVND (reference sequence). The CDR3: CASSKPTGPDTEAFF. The CDR3 coding sequence is TGTGCCAGTAGTAAACCCACAGGGCCCGACACTGAAGCTTTCTTT.

The chain joins TRBV6-5 to TRBJ1-3, with a possible D match to TRBD1 (5 bases). The CDR3 is 15 amino acids. CDR1 is MNHEY and CDR2 is SVGAGI in the germline V gene. Trimming left V 6 bases short and J 3 bases short, with 15 bases between. The CDR3 spells CASSLEGLSGNTIYF. DNA of the CDR3: TGTGCCAGCAGCCTGGAGGGACTGAGTGGAAACACCATATATTTT.

CDR3 DNA sequence: TGCGCCAGCAGCTTGAACCCGGGGAATAATGAAAAACTGTTTTTT. Translation: CASSLNPGNNEKLFF. This chain links TRBV5-1 with TRBJ1-4; no firm D call. The V end was cut by 1 base, the J end by 4 bases, with 11 bases between. Germline V gene sequence: CDR1 SGHRS, CDR2 YFSETQ. The CDR3 length is 15 residues.

V gene TRBV15 combines with J gene TRBJ2-3, with 16 bases that match TRBD2. The CDR3 is made up of 19 amino acids. V lost 3 bases, J lost 5 bases, and 11 bases stayed unmatched. Per the germline V gene, CDR1 is LNHNV and CDR2 is YYDKDF (reference sequence). The CDR3 sequence: CATSRTGTSGRAGGDTQYF. CDR3 sequence (DNA): TGTGCCACCAGCAGGACCGGGACTAGCGGGAGGGCCGGGGGAGATACGCAGTATTTT.

The table lists this clone with a count of one. The chain combines TRBV2 with TRBJ1-6, with D unclear. There are 15 residues in the CDR3. Germline CDR1 is SNHLY and CDR2 is FYNNEI. Trimming removed 2 bases from V and 8 bases from J, with 13 bases in between. CDR3 amino acids: CASSETIGLHSPLHF. For the CDR3, the DNA is TGTGCCAGCAGTGAAACTATAGGACTTCATTCACCCCTCCACTTT.

The chain has TRBV5-5 and TRBJ1-2; perhaps TRBD1 as D (5 bases). CDR1 is SGHKS, CDR2 YYEKEE, per germline (reference sequence). The V gene lost 0 bases and the J gene lost 4 bases, with 16 bases spanning the gap. The CDR3 loop spans 16 amino acids. The CDR3, as DNA: TGTGCCAGCAGCTTGGAAGTTTCCAGGGCCGCCTATGGCTACACCTTC. This codes for CASSLEVSRAAYGYTF.

This rearrangement joins TRBV30 to TRBJ2-7, with 7 bases that match TRBD1. The CDR3 covers 13 residues. Germline CDR1 and CDR2: GTSNPN and SVGIG (reference sequence). The V segment lost 4 bases and the J segment 1 base; nucleotides outside the gene matches: 4. The CDR3 DNA follows: TGTGCCTGGAACACGGGACAGTCCTACGAGCAGTACTTC. It codes for CAWNTGQSYEQYF. Looking up the rest from reference TRBV30 and TRBJ2-7 gives the full variable domain: SQTIHQWPATLVQPVGSPLSLECTVEGTSNPNLYWYRQAAGRGLQLLFYSVGIGQISSEVPQNLSASRPQDRQFILSSKKLLLSDSGFYLCAWNTGQSYEQYFGPGTRLTVT.